A single sample is the source of the 13 T cell receptor beta chains below, sequenced in a study of blood T cell repertoires in COVID-19. Generated by immunoSEQ multiplex PCR, the TCRdb table keeps only in-frame clones and is missing some. The table records about 210,000 clones, 80% to 90% of them present only once. The source material was peripheral blood. The receptor source for this set is a woman aged 80 or over with COVID-19, enrolled during active disease.

V gene TRBV28 combines with J gene TRBJ1-1, with D hard to call. This CDR3 contains 15 residues. Trimming cost V 7 bases and J 0 bases, with 15 bases left between them. In germline, CDR1 is MDHEN, CDR2 SYDVKM. The CDR3 region is CASTSVVVMNTEAFF. The DNA for the CDR3 is TGTGCCAGCACCTCGGTCGTTGTTATGAACACTGAAGCTTTCTTT. Using reference TRBV28 and TRBJ1-1 for the parts outside the CDR3, the full variable domain is DVKVTQSSRYLVKRTGEKVFLECVQDMDHENMFWYRQDPGLGLRLIYFSYDVKMKEKGDIPEGYSVSREKKERFSLILESASTNQTSMYLCASTSVVVMNTEAFFGQGTRLTVV.

V gene TRBV7-2 combines with J gene TRBJ2-7; 9 nucleotides line up with TRBD2. Germline V gene lookup returns CDR1 SGHTA and CDR2 FQGNSA. Trimming took 6 bases from V and 2 from J; bases not matched to a gene: 5. The CDR3 has 14 residues. CDR3 sequence: CASRAGGGPYEQYF. CDR3 bases: TGTGCCAGCAGAGCGGGGGGCGGCCCCTACGAGCAGTACTTC.

The chain has TRBV30 and TRBJ1-6; D is unresolved. Germline V CDR1 and CDR2: GTSNPN, SVGIG (reference sequence). The CDR3 spans 14 residues. The V end was cut by 7 bases, the J end by 6 bases, with 16 bases between. CDR3 region: CASEGGLGNSPLHF. The CDR3 bases are TGTGCCTCGGAAGGAGGGCTAGGTAATTCACCCCTCCACTTT.

This rearrangement joins TRBV12-3 or TRBV12-4 to TRBJ2-7; D gene uncertain. The V end lost 6 bases, the J end lost 6 bases, and 15 bases lay between the germline ends. CDR3 length: 13 residues. The CDR3 coding sequence is TGTGCCAGCAGCCCCTATGGAGCAAGCGAGCAGTACTTC. This sequence encodes CASSPYGASEQYF.

The gene calls are TRBV5-8 and TRBJ1-2; maybe TRBD1 (6 bases). The CDR3 is 19 residues long. V was pared by 1 base and J by 4 bases, with 26 bases between. Germline CDR1 and CDR2: SGHTS and YDEGEE. The CDR3 region is CASSLKFFRDNLFRYGYTF. Written as DNA, the CDR3 is TGTGCCAGCAGCTTGAAGTTTTTCCGGGACAACCTCTTTCGCTATGGCTACACCTTC.

The V gene is TRBV6-6, the J gene TRBJ1-6, with D possibly TRBD1 on 6 matching bases. Germline assignment: CDR1 MNHNY and CDR2 SVGAGI (reference sequence). The ends were cut back, 8 bases at V and 9 bases at J, with 14 bases in the middle. This CDR3 contains 13 residues. CDR3 nucleotide sequence: TGTGCCAGCGGGGGCACCCCTGCTTCACCCCTCCACTTT. It yields the protein CASGGTPASPLHF.

In DNA, the CDR3 is TGCGCCAGCAGCTTGCGACAGGGCGATGGCTACACCTTC. It is translated as CASSLRQGDGYTF. This sequence joins TRBV5-1 and TRBJ1-2, with TRBD1 matching over 7 bases. Germline loops: CDR1 SGHRS, CDR2 YFSETQ. The CDR3 has 13 amino acids. V shed 1 base and J 6 bases; nucleotides not matched to a gene: 3.

The chain carries TRBV27 and TRBJ2-1; TRBD1 agrees at 7 bases. Trimming at V came to 6 bases and at J to 9 bases, leaving 5 bases not matched to a gene. Germline V gene data show CDR1 as MNHEY and CDR2 as SMNVEV (reference sequence). The CDR3 length is 12 residues. The CDR3: CASRTGVSEQFF. As DNA, the CDR3 is TGTGCCAGCAGAACAGGGGTTAGTGAGCAGTTCTTC.

The chain recombines TRBV5-1 with TRBJ2-1; 10 bases are a match to TRBD1. Germline values: CDR1 SGHRS, CDR2 YFSETQ. This CDR3 has 15 amino acids. V dropped 6 bases and J dropped 6; count of bases not matched to a gene: 9. CDR3 residues: CASKSGQGIFNEQFF. CDR3 in DNA: TGCGCCAGCAAGTCGGGACAGGGGATATTCAATGAGCAGTTCTTC.

Concerning this clone itself: Other DNA sequences in this specimen translate into the identical CDR3. The chain carries TRBV3-1 (or the pseudogene TRBV3-2) and TRBJ1-5, with a tentative D call TRBD1 (6 bases). Trimming removed 1 base from V and 4 bases from J, with 8 bases in between. The CDR3 loop spans 14 amino acids. Per the germline V gene, CDR1 is LGHDT and CDR2 is YNNKEL (reference sequence). CDR3: CASSQGQGNQPQHF. Here the CDR3 DNA reads TGTGCCAGCAGCCAAGGGCAGGGGAATCAGCCCCAGCATTTT.

V gene TRBV28 combines with J gene TRBJ2-7, with D possibly being TRBD1 (5 bases). Trimming pared 5 bases from V and 2 bases from J, leaving 13 bases between. This CDR3 comprises 14 residues. Per germline, CDR1 MDHEN and CDR2 SYDVKM. This chain's CDR3 is CASSIQVLPYEQYF. In DNA, the CDR3 is TGTGCCAGCAGTATACAGGTTCTACCCTACGAGCAGTACTTC.

This chain connects TRBV7-3 to TRBJ2-2; 9 bases match TRBD1. Germline CDR1 SGHTA, CDR2 FQGTGA. The CDR3 length is 16 residues. J gave up 8 bases and V 5 bases, and 12 bases lay outside the gene matches. The CDR3 loop reads CASSPTGTGFLGELFF. The CDR3 bases are TGTGCCAGCAGCCCAACCGGGACAGGGTTTCTGGGGGAGCTGTTTTTT.

The J gene is TRBJ1-3, the V gene TRBV5-1; D unresolved. The length of the CDR3 is 16 residues. Germline loops: CDR1 SGHRS, CDR2 YFSETQ. Trimming pared 3 bases from V and 2 bases from J, leaving 15 bases between. The CDR3 nucleotides read TGCGCCAGCAGCTCGGAGGGCAGGCATGCTGGAAACACCATATATTTT. Translating it yields CASSSEGRHAGNTIYF.